Each of the 13 T cell receptor beta chains below was sequenced from the same sample in a study of OX40 agonist ivuxolimab in advanced cancers. This table comes from immunoSEQ multiplex PCR, and its TCRdb copy is limited to in-frame clones, with some not included. The sample carries some 30,000 clones, around 90% recorded once. This material consisted of CD4+ or CD8+ T cells sorted from blood, taken in a trial of the OX40 agonist ivuxolimab. These TCRs come from an adult with an advanced solid tumor such as melanoma, head and neck, liver or kidney cancer.

The V gene is TRBV5-4, the J gene TRBJ1-6; TRBD1 might be the D (5 bases). The CDR3 is 15 residues long. Germline V lookup: CDR1 SGHNT, CDR2 YYREEE (reference sequence). The V end lost 2 bases, the J end lost 4 bases, and 10 bases lay between the germline ends. The CDR3, as DNA: TGTGCCAGCAGCTTCTACGACAGTTATAATTCACCCCTCCACTTT. Translation: CASSFYDSYNSPLHF.

The V and J genes are TRBV19 and TRBJ2-1; D is possibly TRBD1 or TRBD2 (5 bases each). Germline CDR1 reads LNHDA; CDR2 reads SQIVND (reference sequence). Trimming pared 3 bases from V and 0 bases from J, leaving 9 bases between. CDR3 length: 15 amino acids. The CDR3 coding sequence is TGTGCCAGTAGTATTTGGGGGAGCTCCTACAATGAGCAGTTCTTC. As protein: CASSIWGSSYNEQFF.

The rearrangement uses TRBV29-1 and TRBJ2-2; D may be TRBD2 (5 bases). CDR1 SQVTM and CDR2 ANQGSEA come from the germline V gene. This CDR3 has 14 amino acids. The germline V and J ends were trimmed by 7 bases and 3 bases, with 15 bases remaining between them. The CDR3 DNA reads TGCAGCGGGCGAGGGCTCCCGGACACCGGGGAGCTGTTTTTT. Amino acids: CSGRGLPDTGELFF.

The chain is built from TRBV2 and TRBJ2-3; D might be TRBD2 (5 bases). Germline V lookup: CDR1 SNHLY, CDR2 FYNNEI. The germline V and J ends were trimmed by 3 bases and 2 bases, with 12 bases remaining between them. This CDR3 has 15 residues. The CDR3 nucleotides are TGTGCCAGCAGTGATCCCGGGGTTAACACAGATACGCAGTATTTT. Protein: CASSDPGVNTDTQYF.

The chain employs TRBV9 and TRBJ2-5; D is perhaps TRBD2 (5 bases). The V and J ends lost 5 bases and 2 bases respectively, with 16 bases between them. The CDR3 contains 15 residues. Germline V lookup: CDR1 SGDLS, CDR2 YYNGEE. For the CDR3, the DNA is TGTGCCAGCAGTGGCTTCCCCCTAGCACAAGAGACCCAGTACTTC. Translating it yields CASSGFPLAQETQYF.

The genes are TRBV6-6 and TRBJ2-3, with D perhaps given as TRBD1 or TRBD2 (5 bases each). CDR3 length: 16 amino acids. V gave up 2 bases and J gave up 5 bases, with 17 bases separating them. Germline assignment: CDR1 MNHNY and CDR2 SVGAGI (reference sequence). CDR3 nucleotide sequence: TGTGCCAGCAGTTACCCTTTAGGTGGGGGTGGAGATACGCAGTATTTT. Amino acids: CASSYPLGGGGDTQYF.

This rearrangement joins TRBV4-1 to TRBJ1-2, with D perhaps matching TRBD1 (6 bases). Germline CDR1 and CDR2: MGHRA and YSYEKL. The CDR3 has 14 residues. Deletions cut 1 base from V and 2 bases from J, with 8 bases between. Here the CDR3 reads CASSQVGTNYGYTF. DNA for the CDR3: TGCGCCAGCAGCCAAGTTGGGACAAACTATGGCTACACCTTC.

This clone was found a few times. The chain employs TRBV6-1 and TRBJ2-3; possible D gene TRBD1, 6 bases. The CDR3 sequence is 15 residues long. The V end was cut by 1 base, the J end by 3 bases, with 11 bases between. Germline CDR1 and CDR2: MNHNS and SASEGT. The CDR3 coding sequence is TGTGCCAGCAGTGAAGAACAGGGTGGGACAGATACGCAGTATTTT. Encoded protein: CASSEEQGGTDTQYF.

This clone appeared once. The chain has TRBV7-7 and TRBJ2-6; 7 bases are a match to TRBD2. After removal of 5 bases from V and 1 base from J, the junction contained 2 bases not matched to a gene. The length of the CDR3 is 15 residues. Germline-derived CDR1 and CDR2 are SSHAT and FNYEAQ (reference sequence). CDR3 bases: TGTGCCAGCAGCGCGGGGGTGTCTGGGGCCAACGTCCTGACTTTC. It is translated as CASSAGVSGANVLTF.

The chain uses TRBV6-7 and TRBJ2-5, with D possibly matching TRBD2 (7 bases). TRBV6-7 is labeled an ORF, and its function is uncertain. The CDR3 totals 12 residues. V shed 8 bases and J shed 5 bases, with 12 bases lying between them. CDR3 loop: CASGGAWETQYF. The CDR3 nucleotides read TGTGCCAGCGGGGGGGCTTGGGAGACCCAGTACTTC.

The V and J genes are TRBV9 and TRBJ2-1; D not resolved. V dropped 0 bases and J dropped 4 bases, with 11 bases sitting between them. This CDR3 region has 15 residues. Germline V gene sequence: CDR1 SGDLS, CDR2 YYNGEE. The CDR3 bases are TGTGCCAGCAGCGTAGAAGCTAATGATTACAATGAGCAGTTCTTC. Protein product: CASSVEANDYNEQFF.

The chain couples TRBV6-1 to TRBJ1-2; 8 positions match TRBD1. The CDR3 totals 12 residues. The trim removed 5 bases at V and 8 bases at J, leaving 4 bases unmatched. CDR1 is MNHNS, CDR2 SASEGT, per germline. DNA of the CDR3: TGTGCCAGCAGTCCGACAGGGGTAGGCTACACCTTC. Its translation: CASSPTGVGYTF.

The chain recombines TRBV7-9 with TRBJ2-1; 9 nucleotides align to TRBD2. This CDR3 has 16 residues. CDR1 SEHNR and CDR2 FQNEAQ come from the germline V gene (reference sequence). V trimming: 5 bases; J trimming: 6 bases; junction bases outside the gene matches: 11. The CDR3 coding sequence is TGTGCCAGCAGCCCGGGTCTCCCAGCGGGGGGCAATGAGCAGTTCTTC. Translated: CASSPGLPAGGNEQFF.